Below are 15 T cell receptor beta chains sequenced from a single sample in a study of molecular identifiers for immune sequencing clone quantification (dated by TCRdb to between 2017 and 2018). Library preparation was by PCR. The data were produced on an Illumina HiSeq 4000. TCRdb trimmed public reads at Q25 via fastp, called clones via MiXCR and kept in-frame beta chains. Identical CDR3 proteins give one entry, which carries the most common genes and DNA. The table for this sample lists hundreds of thousands of distinct CDR3 sequences; over 20% of them were counted only once. Roughly 0.86% of the sample belongs to the ten largest clones. Sequenced sample: naive CD8+ T cells from blood, with Jurkat cell RNA spiked in. The intended sense of this specimen's cell subset or site label: FACS-sorted CD8+CD4-CCR7+CD45RA+ naive T cells. The source is a human donor in good health. Some libraries in this study had Jurkat cell RNA spiked in.

As to this clonotype: This may arise from a read error, as a much more abundant clone is one base away. The chain couples TRBV24-1 to TRBJ2-5; D is undetermined. CDR3 length equals 12 residues. CDR1 is KGHDR and CDR2 is SFDVKD in the germline V gene. Trimming stripped 1 base from V and 7 bases from J, with 6 bases between. The CDR3 spells CATSDFLVTQYF. CDR3 nucleotide sequence: TGTGCCACCAGTGATTTTTTGGTGACCCAGTACTTC.

The chain is built from TRBV7-9 and TRBJ2-1; 8 nucleotides align to TRBD2. Germline V CDR1 and CDR2: SEHNR, FQNEAQ (reference sequence). With 2 bases clipped from V and 5 bases from J, the junction kept 5 bases outside the gene matches. The CDR3 covers 15 residues. CDR3 residues: CASSLSRLAHNEQFF. As DNA, the CDR3 is TGTGCCAGCAGCTTATCGAGACTAGCGCACAATGAGCAGTTCTTC.

This chain connects TRBV10-3 to TRBJ2-3; maybe TRBD2 (6 bases). The ends were cut back, 4 bases at V and 1 base at J, with 18 bases in the middle. Per the germline V gene, CDR1 is ENHRY and CDR2 is SYGVKD. CDR3 length equals 17 residues. The CDR3 sequence is CAISGAGPLPGTDTQYF. The CDR3 nucleotides are TGTGCCATCAGTGGGGCGGGACCCCTTCCCGGCACAGATACGCAGTATTTT.

This clonotype has at least ten counts. V and J are TRBV20-1 and TRBJ1-1; the D gene is possibly TRBD1 (6 bases). V was pared by 0 bases and J by 6 bases, with 20 bases between. There are 16 residues in the CDR3. The germline gives CDR1 DFQATT, CDR2 SNEGSKA (reference sequence). CDR3 nucleotides: TGCAGTGCTAGAGATCAGGGACACTCTTTGGCGGCTGAAGCTTTCTTT. As protein: CSARDQGHSLAAEAFF.

This clonotype was recorded many times. CDR3 nucleotide sequence: TGTGCCAGCAGCTTATTCGAGCAGCTTAGGGAGCAGTTCTTC. It is translated as CASSLFEQLREQFF. The genes are TRBV7-2 and TRBJ2-1; D is ambiguous. The V gene's germline CDR1 is SGHTA and CDR2 FQGNSA. The CDR3 is 14 amino acids. V was trimmed by 2 bases and J by 10 bases, leaving 15 bases between them.

A remark on this clonotype: Possible read error: a much larger clone is one base away. The conserved phenylalanine or tryptophan is not found at the CDR3 terminus, so this likely reflects a read error. V and J are TRBV19 and TRBJ1-1; tentatively, D is TRBD1 (6 bases). V lost 8 bases and J 4 bases, leaving 17 bases between the germline ends. Germline assignment: CDR1 LNHDA and CDR2 SQIVND (reference sequence). The CDR3 extends over 14 amino acids. CDR3 loop: CASFSSGGLTEAFL. Written as DNA, the CDR3 is TGTGCCAGTTTCTCATCGGGGGGCCTCACTGAAGCTTTCCTT.

This clonotype was counted ten times or more. The genes are TRBV6-6 and TRBJ2-7; 8 bases agree with TRBD1. This CDR3 is built from 15 residues. CDR1 and CDR2 from the germline V gene are MNHNY and SVGAGI (reference sequence). The V gene end was trimmed by 1 base and the J gene end by 3 bases; junction bases not matched to a gene: 5. CDR3 nucleotide sequence: TGTGCCAGCAGTTACTACGCGGGACAGGACTACGAGCAGTACTTC. Its translation: CASSYYAGQDYEQYF.

This clonotype occurred a few times. The V and J genes are TRBV29-1 and TRBJ2-1; D possibly corresponds to TRBD2 (5 bases). V lost 3 bases to trimming and J lost 9 bases, with 15 bases between them. Germline CDR1 and CDR2: SQVTM and ANQGSEA. This CDR3 spans 13 amino acids. In DNA form, the CDR3 reads TGCAGCGTTGACGAAGGGAGTAAGGGTGAGCAGTTCTTC. It is translated as CSVDEGSKGEQFF.

This sequence joins TRBV14 and TRBJ2-7; tentatively, D is TRBD1 (5 bases). Germline V gene data show CDR1 as SGHDN and CDR2 as FVKESK. CDR3 length: 13 amino acids. V was shortened by 2 bases and J by 3 bases, with 8 bases between the two germline ends. The CDR3 sequence is CASSQTTDYEQYF. The CDR3 DNA sequence: TGTGCCAGCAGCCAAACGACAGACTACGAGCAGTACTTC.

This clonotype was recorded many times. CDR3 amino acids: CSIPSGGGELFF. DNA for the CDR3: TGCAGCATCCCATCGGGCGGCGGGGAGCTGTTTTTT. The V and J genes are TRBV29-1 and TRBJ2-2; D unclear. Germline assignment: CDR1 SQVTM and CDR2 ANQGSEA. V was pared by 8 bases and J by 7 bases, with 14 bases between. The CDR3 extends over 12 amino acids.

This clonotype was recorded at least ten times. The rearrangement uses TRBV29-1 and TRBJ2-3, with D unresolved. V dropped 5 bases and J dropped 6 bases, with 6 bases sitting between them. The CDR3 extends over 10 amino acids. The germline V gene has CDR1 SQVTM and CDR2 ANQGSEA. CDR3: CSVRMDTQYF. In DNA, the CDR3 is TGCAGCGTTAGGATGGATACGCAGTATTTT.

This clonotype occurred many times. The chain couples TRBV12-3 or TRBV12-4 to TRBJ1-2, with D possibly being TRBD1 (6 bases). The CDR3 runs to 12 residues. Trimming pared 2 bases from V and 5 bases from J, leaving 6 bases between. DNA for the CDR3: TGTGCCAGCAGTTTACAGGGGTATGGCTACACCTTC. It translates to CASSLQGYGYTF.

Remarks on this clonotype: A much larger clone differs by one base, so this may be a read error. This chain joins TRBV6-5 and TRBJ2-7; D is undetermined. The CDR3 sequence is 14 residues long. The germline gives CDR1 MNHEY, CDR2 SVGAGI. The CDR3 is CASSYVAGSYERYF. The CDR3 coding sequence is TGTGCCAGCAGTTACGTGGCAGGTAGCTACGAGCGGTACTTC.

The rearrangement links TRBV6-1 to TRBJ1-5; no reliable D call. Germline values: CDR1 MNHNS, CDR2 SASEGT. With 1 base removed from V and 6 bases from J, the gap between germline ends came to 13 bases. The CDR3 is 15 amino acids. The CDR3 nucleotides are TGTGCCAGCAGTGAAGGCGGACGGATGGGTCAGCCCCAGCATTTT. This codes for CASSEGGRMGQPQHF.

In this sample, this clonotype turned up a few times. Just one base apart from a much larger clone, this may be a read error. J is TRBJ2-7 and V is TRBV7-9, with unresolved D. V was trimmed by 1 base and J by 7 bases, leaving 8 bases between them. Germline V CDR1 and CDR2: SEHNR, FQNEAQ (reference sequence). This CDR3 contains 12 residues. CDR3 region: CASSLVGAEQYF. The CDR3 DNA is TGTGCCAGCAGCTTAGTGGGCGCGGAGCAGTACTTC.